One sample yielded the 12 T cell receptor beta chains listed below, sequenced in a study of blood T cell repertoires in COVID-19. Method: immunoSEQ multiplex PCR; TCRdb's copy keeps in-frame clones and lacks some. The data hold 150,000 to 200,000 clones, with around 85% observed a single time. The sample taken for sequencing was peripheral blood. These receptors were obtained from a human donor with active or convalescent COVID-19. The donor label of this sample is uncertain.

This clone came up once. The J gene is TRBJ2-2, the V gene TRBV6-5; TRBD2 might be the D (7 bases). The CDR3 totals 14 residues. V shed 7 bases and J shed 6 bases, with 15 bases lying between them. The germline gives CDR1 MNHEY, CDR2 SVGAGI. CDR3 DNA: TGTGCCAGCATGTGGGGGGGCGGAGCCGGGGAGCTGTTTTTT. It yields the protein CASMWGGGAGELFF.

The rearrangement joins TRBV6-2 or TRBV6-3 to TRBJ1-2; D uncertain. The CDR3 consists of 12 residues. Germline V CDR1 and CDR2: MNHEY, SVGEGT. V shed 2 bases and J shed 5 bases, with 6 bases lying between them. This CDR3 is CASSYPEYGYTF. CDR3 bases: TGTGCCAGCAGTTACCCGGAGTATGGCTACACCTTC.

The V and J genes are TRBV3-1 (or the pseudogene TRBV3-2) and TRBJ2-3; TRBD2 agrees at 13 bases. J lost 3 bases, V lost 5 bases, and 5 bases had no gene match. Looked up from germline, CDR1 is LGHDT and CDR2 is YNNKEL (reference sequence). The CDR3 consists of 16 residues. The CDR3 DNA reads as TGTGCCAGCAGCTCCCGGACTAGCGGGGGAACAGATACGCAGTATTTT. It codes for CASSSRTSGGTDTQYF.

The gene calls are TRBV6-1 and TRBJ2-3; D possibly corresponds to TRBD2 (7 bases). The CDR3 sequence is 17 residues long. CDR1 is MNHNS, CDR2 SASEGT, per germline. The V end lost 3 bases, the J end lost 0 bases, and 16 bases lay between the germline ends. The CDR3 reads CASSDQPRGASTDTQYF. CDR3 nucleotide sequence: TGTGCCAGCAGTGACCAACCCCGGGGGGCTAGCACAGATACGCAGTATTTT.

V gene TRBV5-1 combines with J gene TRBJ2-7; possibly TRBD2 for D (5 bases). Per germline, CDR1 SGHRS and CDR2 YFSETQ. The CDR3 consists of 13 residues. Trimming took off 6 bases at V and 3 bases at J, with 13 bases between the two ends. In nucleotides, the CDR3 is TGCGCCAGCACGGAAGAGGGTTACTACGAGCAGTACTTC. Translating gives CASTEEGYYEQYF.

CDR3: CASSEAGGREKLFF. CDR3 DNA: TGTGCCAGCAGTGAAGCAGGGGGACGGGAAAAACTGTTTTTT. V is TRBV25-1 and J is TRBJ1-4; 7 nucleotides align to TRBD1. The germline V gene encodes CDR1 MGHDK and CDR2 SYGVNS. After removal of 2 bases from V and 8 bases from J, the junction contained 5 bases not matched to a gene. This CDR3 is 14 amino acids long.

The J gene is TRBJ2-5, the V gene TRBV18, with TRBD1 as a possible D gene (5 bases). This CDR3 region has 15 residues. Germline V gene sequence: CDR1 KGHSH, CDR2 LQKENI. The V and J ends lost 8 bases and 3 bases respectively, with 19 bases between them. The CDR3 here is CASSSEPDTKETQYF. The CDR3 nucleotides read TGTGCCAGCAGCTCGGAGCCGGACACTAAAGAGACCCAGTACTTC.

The chain is built from TRBV9 and TRBJ2-7, with 10 nucleotides matching TRBD1. V was pared by 2 bases and J by 6 bases, with 5 bases of the junction left unmatched. The CDR3 totals 14 residues. From germline, CDR1 is SGDLS and CDR2 YYNGEE. The DNA for the CDR3 is TGTGCCAGCAGCGTCGGGACAGGGGTTACCGAGCAGTACTTC. As protein: CASSVGTGVTEQYF.

This chain uses TRBV7-2 with TRBJ1-1; TRBD1 agrees at 8 bases. With V trimmed by 1 base and J by 10 bases, 8 bases remained unmatched. This CDR3 has 14 residues. From germline, CDR1 is SGHTA and CDR2 FQGNSA. The CDR3 is CASSLGTGPGGAFF. The CDR3 DNA sequence: TGTGCCAGCAGCTTAGGGACAGGGCCAGGCGGAGCTTTCTTT.

Here the CDR3 DNA reads TGCGCCAGCTGGTACTTTTCGTGTCCGTACGTCACAACAGGGGCCTACGAGCAGTACTTC. Translation gives CASWYFSCPYVTTGAYEQYF. The chain couples TRBV10-1 to TRBJ2-7; 7 nucleotides align to TRBD1. The V and J ends lost 8 bases and 2 bases, in that order; junction bases with no gene match: 27. This CDR3 comprises 20 residues. From germline, CDR1 is WNHNN and CDR2 SYGVQD (reference sequence).

This clone was counted once. The chain has TRBV10-3 and TRBJ2-3, with 9 bases matching TRBD2. CDR3 length equals 19 residues. Germline V gene sequence: CDR1 ENHRY, CDR2 SYGVKD. V gave up 3 bases and J gave up 1 base; unmatched junction bases: 14. CDR3 residues: CAISDVHISQREGTDTQYF. In DNA, the CDR3 is TGTGCCATCAGTGACGTACATATCTCCCAGCGGGAGGGCACAGATACGCAGTATTTT.

The chain employs TRBV7-3 and TRBJ2-2; TRBD2 aligns across 7 bases. With 4 bases clipped from V and 6 bases from J, the junction kept 5 bases outside the gene matches. The CDR3 is made up of 14 amino acids. Germline V gene data show CDR1 as SGHTA and CDR2 as FQGTGA. Written as DNA, the CDR3 is TGTGCCAGCAGCTCAGTGGGAGGGGCCGGGGAGCTGTTTTTT. Protein: CASSSVGGAGELFF.